The source of this T cell receptor beta chain is a study of shared clonotypes between healthy human individuals. The overall study: Each donor's CD8 memory used one plate, CD8 naive two, each CD4 subset three.

The CDR3 has 13 amino acids. With 4 bases removed from V and 1 base from J, the gap between germline ends came to 8 bases. Germline lookup yields CDR1 SGHNT and CDR2 YYREEE (reference sequence). Genomic DNA belonging to each subset was distributed in equal measure over several immunoSEQ plates. Assay used: immunoSEQ multiplex PCR; TCRdb lists only in-frame clones, some missing. The sample lists about 1.5 million clones, 95% to 97% occurring once. Sequenced material: naive CD4+ T cells sorted from blood. Subset of the sample: CD45RA+ positively selected. This TCR was sampled from a man under 40 in good health. V is TRBV5-4 and J is TRBJ2-5, with D perhaps matching TRBD1 (6 bases). The CDR3 DNA reads as TGTGCCAGCAGCCAGGGGCCCCAAGAGACCCAGTACTTC. Residues: CASSQGPQETQYF.